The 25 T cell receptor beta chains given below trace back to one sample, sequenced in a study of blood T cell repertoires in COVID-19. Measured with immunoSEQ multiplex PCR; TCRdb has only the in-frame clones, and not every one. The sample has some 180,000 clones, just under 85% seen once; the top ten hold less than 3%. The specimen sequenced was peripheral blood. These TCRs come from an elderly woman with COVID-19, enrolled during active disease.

CDR3 bases: TGTGCCAGCAGTGCCGGGAGCCAAGAGACCCAGTACTTC. Encoded protein: CASSAGSQETQYF. This chain links TRBV28 with TRBJ2-5; a possible D gene is TRBD2 (6 bases). The CDR3 loop spans 13 amino acids. Trimming removed 5 bases from V and 1 base from J, with 8 bases in between. Germline CDR1 and CDR2: MDHEN and SYDVKM.

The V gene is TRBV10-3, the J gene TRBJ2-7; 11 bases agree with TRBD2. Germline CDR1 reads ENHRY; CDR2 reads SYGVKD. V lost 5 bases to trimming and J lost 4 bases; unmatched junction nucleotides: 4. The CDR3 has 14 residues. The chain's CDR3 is CAISPGLAVYEQYF. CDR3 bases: TGTGCCATCAGTCCGGGACTAGCGGTTTACGAGCAGTACTTC.

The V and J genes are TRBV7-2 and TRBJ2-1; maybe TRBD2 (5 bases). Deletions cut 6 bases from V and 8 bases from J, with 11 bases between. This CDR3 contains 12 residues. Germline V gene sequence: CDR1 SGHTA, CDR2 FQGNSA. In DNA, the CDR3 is TGTGCCAGCAGTCACCGGGGAGATGAGCAGTTCTTC. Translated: CASSHRGDEQFF. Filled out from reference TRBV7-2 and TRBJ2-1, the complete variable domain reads GAGVSQSPSNKVTEKGKDVELRCDPISGHTALYWYRQSLGQGLEFLIYFQGNSAPDKSGLPSDRFSAERTGGSVSTLTIQRTQQEDSAVYLCASSHRGDEQFFGPGTRLTVL.

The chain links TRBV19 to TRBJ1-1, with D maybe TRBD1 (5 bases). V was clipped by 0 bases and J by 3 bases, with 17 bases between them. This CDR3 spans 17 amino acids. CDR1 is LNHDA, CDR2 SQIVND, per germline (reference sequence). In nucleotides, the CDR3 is TGTGCCAGTAGTATAGATGTCCCGACAGTTGCGGACACTGAAGCTTTCTTT. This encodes CASSIDVPTVADTEAFF.

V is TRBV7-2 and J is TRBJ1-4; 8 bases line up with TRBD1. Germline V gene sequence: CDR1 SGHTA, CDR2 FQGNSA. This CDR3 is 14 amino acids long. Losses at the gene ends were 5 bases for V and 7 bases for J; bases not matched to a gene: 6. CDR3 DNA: TGTGCCAGCAGCCGGGGACAGGCAGGTGAAAAACTGTTTTTT. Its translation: CASSRGQAGEKLFF.

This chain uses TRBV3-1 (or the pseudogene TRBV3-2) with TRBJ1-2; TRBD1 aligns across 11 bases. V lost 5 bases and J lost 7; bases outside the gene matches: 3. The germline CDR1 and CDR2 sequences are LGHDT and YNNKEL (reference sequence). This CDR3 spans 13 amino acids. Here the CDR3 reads CASSGQGAIGYTF. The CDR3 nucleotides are TGTGCCAGCAGCGGACAGGGGGCCATTGGCTACACCTTC.

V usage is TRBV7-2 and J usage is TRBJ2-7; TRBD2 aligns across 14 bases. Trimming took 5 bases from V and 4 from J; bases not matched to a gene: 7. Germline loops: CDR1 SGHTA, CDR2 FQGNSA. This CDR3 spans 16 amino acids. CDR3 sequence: CASSPGLAGGLYEQYF. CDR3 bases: TGTGCCAGCAGCCCCGGACTAGCGGGGGGTCTGTACGAGCAGTACTTC.

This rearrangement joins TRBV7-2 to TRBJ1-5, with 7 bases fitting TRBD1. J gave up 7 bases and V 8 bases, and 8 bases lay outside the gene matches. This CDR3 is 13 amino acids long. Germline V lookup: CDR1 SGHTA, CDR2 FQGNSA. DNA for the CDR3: TGTGCCAGCCGAGGACAGGTCGGCCAGCCCCAGCATTTT. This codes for CASRGQVGQPQHF. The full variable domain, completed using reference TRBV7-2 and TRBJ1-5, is GAGVSQSPSNKVTEKGKDVELRCDPISGHTALYWYRQSLGQGLEFLIYFQGNSAPDKSGLPSDRFSAERTGGSVSTLTIQRTQQEDSAVYLCASRGQVGQPQHFGDGTRLSIL.

This chain's CDR3 is CASSPQRGGYTEAFF. The CDR3 nucleotides read TGTGCCAGCTCACCGCAACGGGGGGGATACACTGAAGCTTTCTTT. The chain carries TRBV18 and TRBJ1-1, with D possibly TRBD1 on 5 matching bases. This CDR3 is built from 15 residues. Per germline, CDR1 KGHSH and CDR2 LQKENI. V gave up 3 bases and J gave up 3 bases, with 14 bases separating them.

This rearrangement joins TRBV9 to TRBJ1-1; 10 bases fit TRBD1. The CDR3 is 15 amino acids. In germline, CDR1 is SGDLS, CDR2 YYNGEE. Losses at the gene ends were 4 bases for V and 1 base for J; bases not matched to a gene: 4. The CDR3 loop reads CASSSWTGGNTEAFF. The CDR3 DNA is TGTGCCAGCAGCTCTTGGACAGGGGGGAACACTGAAGCTTTCTTT.

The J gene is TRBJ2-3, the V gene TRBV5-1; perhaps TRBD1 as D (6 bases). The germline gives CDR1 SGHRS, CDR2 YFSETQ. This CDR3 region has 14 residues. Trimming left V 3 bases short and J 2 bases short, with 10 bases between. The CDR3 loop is CASSWGQATDTQYF. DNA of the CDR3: TGCGCCAGCAGCTGGGGACAAGCCACAGATACGCAGTATTTT.

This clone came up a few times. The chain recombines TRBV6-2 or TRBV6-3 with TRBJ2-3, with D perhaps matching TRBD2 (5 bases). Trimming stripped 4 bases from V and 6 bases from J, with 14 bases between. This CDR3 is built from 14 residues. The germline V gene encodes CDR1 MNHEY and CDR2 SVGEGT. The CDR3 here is CASSWTQRRDTQYF. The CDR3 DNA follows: TGTGCCAGCAGTTGGACTCAACGGAGGGATACGCAGTATTTT.

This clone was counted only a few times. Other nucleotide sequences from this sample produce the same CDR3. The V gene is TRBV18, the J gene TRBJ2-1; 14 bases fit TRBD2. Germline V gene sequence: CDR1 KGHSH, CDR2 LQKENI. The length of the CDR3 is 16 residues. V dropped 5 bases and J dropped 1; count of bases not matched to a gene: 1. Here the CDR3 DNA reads TGTGCCAGCTCAAGACTAGCGGGGGGGTCCTACAATGAGCAGTTCTTC. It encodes CASSRLAGGSYNEQFF.

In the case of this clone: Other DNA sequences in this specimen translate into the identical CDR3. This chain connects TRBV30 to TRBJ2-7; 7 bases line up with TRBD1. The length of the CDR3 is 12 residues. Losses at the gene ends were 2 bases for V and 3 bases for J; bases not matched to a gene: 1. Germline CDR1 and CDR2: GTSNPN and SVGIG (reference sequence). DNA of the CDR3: TGTGCCTGGAGTAGGGACAGCTACGAGCAGTACTTC. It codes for CAWSRDSYEQYF.

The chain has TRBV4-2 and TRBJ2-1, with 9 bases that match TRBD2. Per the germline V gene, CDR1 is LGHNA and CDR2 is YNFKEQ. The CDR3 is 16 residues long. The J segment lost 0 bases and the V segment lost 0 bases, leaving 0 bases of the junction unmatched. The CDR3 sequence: CASSQDSGSSYNEQFF. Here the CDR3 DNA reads TGTGCCAGCAGCCAAGATAGCGGGAGCTCCTACAATGAGCAGTTCTTC.

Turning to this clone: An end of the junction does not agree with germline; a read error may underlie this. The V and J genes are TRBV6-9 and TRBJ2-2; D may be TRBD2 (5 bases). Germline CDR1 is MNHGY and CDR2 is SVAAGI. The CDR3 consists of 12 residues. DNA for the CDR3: TGTGCCAGCAGCCGAAGACACCGGGGAGCTGTTTTT. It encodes CASSRRHRGAVF.

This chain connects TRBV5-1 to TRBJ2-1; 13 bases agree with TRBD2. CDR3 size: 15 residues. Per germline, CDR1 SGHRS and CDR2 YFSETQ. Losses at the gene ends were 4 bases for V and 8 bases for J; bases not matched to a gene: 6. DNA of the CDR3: TGCGCCAGCAGCATTAGACTAGCGGGAGGTGATGAGCAGTTCTTC. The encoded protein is CASSIRLAGGDEQFF.

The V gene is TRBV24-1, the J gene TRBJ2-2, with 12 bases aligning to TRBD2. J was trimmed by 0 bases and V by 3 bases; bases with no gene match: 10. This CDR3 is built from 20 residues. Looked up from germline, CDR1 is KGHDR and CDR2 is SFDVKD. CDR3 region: CATSDPRTSGKGANTGELFF. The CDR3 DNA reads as TGTGCCACCAGTGATCCTCGGACTAGCGGGAAAGGCGCGAACACCGGGGAGCTGTTTTTT.

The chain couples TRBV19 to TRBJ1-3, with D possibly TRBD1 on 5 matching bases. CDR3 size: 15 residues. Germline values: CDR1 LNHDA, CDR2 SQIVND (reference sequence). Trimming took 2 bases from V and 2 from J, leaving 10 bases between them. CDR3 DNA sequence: TGTGCCAGTAGTATATCGCCAGGGACTGGAAACACCATATATTTT. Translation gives CASSISPGTGNTIYF.

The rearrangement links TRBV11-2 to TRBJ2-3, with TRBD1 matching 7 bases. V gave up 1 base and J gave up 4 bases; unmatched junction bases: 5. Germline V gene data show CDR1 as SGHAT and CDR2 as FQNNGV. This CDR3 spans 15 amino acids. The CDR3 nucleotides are TGTGCCAGCAGCTTAGGAGGGGGCCCCCCAGATACGCAGTATTTT. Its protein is CASSLGGGPPDTQYF.

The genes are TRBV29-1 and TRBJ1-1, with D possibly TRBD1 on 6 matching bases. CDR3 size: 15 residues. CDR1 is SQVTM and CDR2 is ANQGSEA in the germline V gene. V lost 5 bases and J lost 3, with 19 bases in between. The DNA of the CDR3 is TGCAGCGTTTCTTACAGGGTTCAGGCGGACACTGAAGCTTTCTTT. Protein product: CSVSYRVQADTEAFF.

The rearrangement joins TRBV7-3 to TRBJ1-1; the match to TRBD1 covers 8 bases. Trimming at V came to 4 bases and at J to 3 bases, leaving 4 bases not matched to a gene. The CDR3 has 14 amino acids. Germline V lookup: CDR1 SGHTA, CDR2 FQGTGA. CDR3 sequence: CASSSTGADTEAFF. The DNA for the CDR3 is TGTGCCAGCAGCTCGACAGGGGCGGACACTGAAGCTTTCTTT. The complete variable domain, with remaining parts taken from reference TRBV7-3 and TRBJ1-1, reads GAGVSQTPSNKVTEKGKYVELRCDPISGHTALYWYRQSLGQGPEFLIYFQGTGAADDSGLPNDRFFAVRPEGSVSTLKIQRTERGDSAVYLCASSSTGADTEAFFGQGTRLTVV.

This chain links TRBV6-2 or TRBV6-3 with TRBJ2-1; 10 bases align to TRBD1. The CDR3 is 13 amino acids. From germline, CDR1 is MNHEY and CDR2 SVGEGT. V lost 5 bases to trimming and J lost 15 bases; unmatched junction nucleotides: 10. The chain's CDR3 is CASSTPDRGDRFF. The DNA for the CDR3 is TGTGCCAGCAGTACGCCGGACAGGGGGGATCGGTTCTTC.

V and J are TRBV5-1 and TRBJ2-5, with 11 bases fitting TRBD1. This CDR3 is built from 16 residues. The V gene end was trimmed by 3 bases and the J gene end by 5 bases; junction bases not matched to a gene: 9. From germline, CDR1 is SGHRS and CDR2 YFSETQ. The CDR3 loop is CASSWAGQGARETQYF. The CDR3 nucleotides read TGCGCCAGCAGCTGGGCCGGACAGGGGGCGCGGGAGACCCAGTACTTC.

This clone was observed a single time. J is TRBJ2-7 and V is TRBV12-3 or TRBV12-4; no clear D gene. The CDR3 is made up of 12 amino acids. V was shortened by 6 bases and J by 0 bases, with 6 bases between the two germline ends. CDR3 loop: CASSPTSYEQYF. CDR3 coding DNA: TGTGCCAGCAGCCCTACCTCCTACGAGCAGTACTTC.